These T cell receptor beta chains were read from a single sample in a study of vaccination effects on CD4 cells after COVID-19. Profiled with immunoSEQ multiplex PCR; TCRdb holds only in-frame clones, not every one. The sample includes more than 25,000 clones, about 72% of them seen just once. No antigen is known for these receptors. Specimen: CD4+ T cells from PBMCs cultured with HCoV-229E spike peptides, collected before COVID-19 vaccination. The receptors shown here come from a human donor who received a COVID-19 vaccine. Both conserved end residues are part of each CDR3. The order of the fields is J gene, clone size, D gene, V gene, CDR3 DNA, CDR3 protein. The D gene is left open where the match is weak. Clone size is stated in some rows and not others, as once, few, many or a class when expanded.

TRBJ1-4,NA,NA,TRBV28,TGTGCCAGCAGTCGGGCAGGGGATAATGAAAAACTGTTTTTT,CASSRAGDNEKLFF
TRBJ2-3,NA,TRBD2,TRBV5-1,TGCGCCAGCAGCTCGGGACTAGCGGGGGGCAGAGATACGCAGTATTTT,CASSSGLAGGRDTQYF
TRBJ1-4,once,NA,TRBV30,TGTGCCTGGAGTGGGGGACGAAGTAATGAAAAACTGTTTTTT,CAWSGGRSNEKLFF
TRBJ2-4,NA,NA,TRBV2,TGTGCCAGCAGCCCGGAGCAGAAAAACATTCAGTACTTC,CASSPEQKNIQYF
TRBJ1-2,NA,NA,TRBV13,TGTGCCAGCAGCTTTAGATCTGTGCGCGTGGCGGCGACTAACTATGGCTACACCTTC,CASSFRSVRVAATNYGYTF
TRBJ1-5,NA,NA,TRBV27,TGTGCCAGCAGATCGACAGCGTCGGGGTTTAGCAATCAGCCCCAGCATTTT,CASRSTASGFSNQPQHF
TRBJ1-2,few,NA,TRBV24-1,TGTGCCACCAGTGAGTTTGGGTTGGGCTACACCTTC,CATSEFGLGYTF
TRBJ1-1,few,NA,TRBV12-3/TRBV12-4,TGTGCCAGCAGTTTCCTGTGGGAAGCTTTCTTT,CASSFLWEAFF
TRBJ2-3,NA,NA,TRBV15,TGTGCCACCAGTATAGGGGAGTCAGATACGCAGTATTTT,CATSIGESDTQYF
TRBJ1-2,NA,NA,TRBV28,TGTGCCAGCACCTGGGGGCGGGACTATGGCTACACCTTC,CASTWGRDYGYTF
TRBJ1-4,NA,NA,TRBV23-1,TGCGCCAGCAACCAGACAGGCCCCAATAATAATGAAAAACTGTTTTTT,CASNQTGPNNNEKLFF
TRBJ2-3,NA,TRBD2,TRBV6-4,TGTGCCAGCACGGCGGGGGGAGCTTCAGATACGCAGTATTTT,CASTAGGASDTQYF
TRBJ1-4,NA,NA,TRBV4-1,TGCGCCAGCAGCCCGCACAGGGTGGATGAAAAACTGTTTTTT,CASSPHRVDEKLFF
TRBJ1-1,NA,NA,TRBV14,TGTGCCAGCAGTTATGCCAGGGGCACTGAAGCTTTCTTT,CASSYARGTEAFF
TRBJ1-2,NA,TRBD1,TRBV18,TGTGCCAGCTCACCGAGCACAGGGGCTTTGGGCTACACCTTC,CASSPSTGALGYTF
TRBJ1-5,few,NA,TRBV19,TGTGCCAGTAGATCCTCACCGGGACCCTCTTATCAGCCCCAGCATTTT,CASRSSPGPSYQPQHF
TRBJ2-1,NA,TRBD2,TRBV7-8,TGTGCCAGCAGCGCTAGGACTAGCGGGAGGGACTCCTACAATGAGCAGTTCTTC,CASSARTSGRDSYNEQFF
TRBJ1-1,few,TRBD1,TRBV2,TGTGCCAGCAGTAGACCCCCACAGGGGCCAAACACTGAAGCTTTCTTT,CASSRPPQGPNTEAFF